This T cell receptor (beta chain) came from a study of T-cell memory formation after mild COVID-19. General study findings and limits: Detection of some responders pre-infection suggested pre-existing cross-reactive memory T cells participated. Contracting CD8+ clones were enriched in EMRA, CD4+ mainly in CM and EM. Proof of SARS-CoV-2 specificity was absent for the second-wave clones that crested on day 37.

With respect to this clonotype: What it binds is unknown.

TCRdb ran MiXCR on the 5' RACE reads and lists one entry per CDR3 protein. The data hold some 260,000 distinct CDR3 sequences, with about 16% observed a single time. The CDR3 runs to 16 residues. The receptor comes from a man younger than 35 who had mild COVID-19 (a few samples of this study predate the infection). Cell type and time point are not known. The sequenced sample was PBMCs or a T cell subset sorted from them (not recorded which). The V and J genes are TRBV21-1 and TRBJ2-7. TRBV21-1 is given as a pseudogene. The CDR3 region has the DNA TGTGCCAGCAGCAAATGTTGTGGACCCAAACTTGACGAGCAGTACTTC. Translating it yields CASSKCCGPKLDEQYF.